The rows below give T cell receptor beta chains drawn from one sample of a study of cytomegalovirus exposure and HLA in healthy donors. The data were produced by immunoSEQ multiplex PCR, yet TCRdb's version contains in-frame clones alone and is incomplete. The sample holds 90,000 or so clones, around 80% seen once. Sample: PBMCs. All receptors come from a woman aged 45 to 65 in good health and CMV-seropositive. The CDR3 runs from the conserved cysteine through the conserved F or W. Fields, in order: CDR3 protein, CDR3 DNA, clone size, V gene, CDR3 length, D gene, J gene. The D gene is left open where the match is weak. Only part of the rows carry a size: once, few, many, or a class if the clone is expanded.

cdr3_aa: CASSEGRGRVYGYTF; cdr3_nt: TGTGCCAGCAGTGAAGGCAGGGGTCGGGTCTATGGCTACACCTTC; clone_size: NA; v_call: TRBV2; cdr3_length: 15; d_call: NA; j_call: TRBJ1-2
cdr3_aa: CASRLAEAKNIQYF; cdr3_nt: TGTGCCAGCAGACTAGCTGAAGCCAAAAACATTCAGTACTTC; clone_size: NA; v_call: TRBV2; cdr3_length: 14; d_call: NA; j_call: TRBJ2-4
cdr3_aa: CASSQAGYEQYF; cdr3_nt: TGTGCCAGCAGCCAGGCAGGGTACGAGCAGTACTTC; clone_size: NA; v_call: TRBV7-8; cdr3_length: 12; d_call: NA; j_call: TRBJ2-7
cdr3_aa: CASSADRSSYNEQFF; cdr3_nt: TGTGCCAGTAGTGCGGACAGGAGCTCCTACAATGAGCAGTTCTTC; clone_size: NA; v_call: TRBV19; cdr3_length: 15; d_call: TRBD1; j_call: TRBJ2-1
cdr3_aa: CASSLFHSNQPQHF; cdr3_nt: TGTGCCAGCAGTTTATTCCATAGCAATCAGCCCCAGCATTTT; clone_size: NA; v_call: TRBV27; cdr3_length: 14; d_call: NA; j_call: TRBJ1-5
cdr3_aa: CASSIQQGYYGYTF; cdr3_nt: TGTGCCAGTAGTATCCAACAGGGTTACTATGGCTACACCTTC; clone_size: NA; v_call: TRBV19; cdr3_length: 14; d_call: NA; j_call: TRBJ1-2
cdr3_aa: CASSYSPGGGGYTF; cdr3_nt: TGTGCCAGCAGTTACTCACCCGGGGGAGGTGGCTACACCTTC; clone_size: few; v_call: TRBV6-5; cdr3_length: 14; d_call: NA; j_call: TRBJ1-2
cdr3_aa: CASSDGRAGVYQETQYF; cdr3_nt: TGTGCCAGCAGCGACGGGAGGGCCGGAGTATACCAAGAGACCCAGTACTTC; clone_size: NA; v_call: TRBV9; cdr3_length: 17; d_call: TRBD2; j_call: TRBJ2-5
cdr3_aa: CAINPDGGTEAFF; cdr3_nt: TGTGCCATCAATCCGGACGGGGGGACTGAAGCTTTCTTT; clone_size: once; v_call: TRBV10-3; cdr3_length: 13; d_call: NA; j_call: TRBJ1-1
cdr3_aa: CTSSQGPGGNTEAFF; cdr3_nt: TGCACCAGCAGCCAAGGCCCCGGAGGGAACACTGAAGCTTTCTTT; clone_size: NA; v_call: TRBV1; cdr3_length: 15; d_call: NA; j_call: TRBJ1-1